The 29 T cell receptor beta chains reported below all come from one sample, sequenced in a study of human T cells and chemical hapten exposure. This sample's time point: patch test 2, 6 weeks after DPC sensitization. Treatment in this sample: therapeutic diphenylcyclopropenone sensitization with weekly scalp DPC. TCRdb reanalysed the RACE reads using MiXCR and keeps one entry per CDR3 protein. The sample includes hundreds of thousands of distinct CDR3 sequences, around 6% seen only once; the top ten take 5% to 6%. Material: whole blood, obtained in connection with sensitization to the hapten diphenylcyclopropenone (DPC). The receptors were gathered from a woman aged 18-30 years with alopecia areata. Some clones in this sample may be carry-over from other donors' samples.

This chain connects TRBV3-1 to TRBJ1-1; D unresolved. The germline V and J ends were trimmed by 1 base and 6 bases, with 12 bases remaining between them. Germline CDR1 reads LGHDT; CDR2 reads YNNKEL (reference sequence). This CDR3 comprises 14 residues. The DNA of the CDR3 is TGTGCCAGCAGCCAAGGTGGCACTCTCGCTGAAGCTTTCTTT. Translated: CASSQGGTLAEAFF.

This clonotype occurred a few times. Written as DNA, the CDR3 is TGTGCCAGCAGGCGCTTCAGCGGGGAAGAGACCCAGTACTTC. Its translation: CASRRFSGEETQYF. The genes are TRBV6-2 or TRBV6-3 and TRBJ2-5; TRBD2 matches 7 bases. The CDR3 is 14 amino acids. CDR1 and CDR2 (germline): MNHEY, SVGEGT. Unmatched junction bases numbered 7, after V lost 6 bases and J lost 3 bases.

This clonotype was detected only a few times. The chain uses TRBV5-1 and TRBJ2-5; the D is unclear. The CDR3 length is 14 residues. Germline assignment: CDR1 SGHRS and CDR2 YFSETQ. Trimming pared 1 base from V and 1 base from J, leaving 8 bases between. The CDR3 region is CASSLIWRQETQYF. DNA of the CDR3: TGCGCCAGCAGCTTGATCTGGCGCCAAGAGACCCAGTACTTC.

The chain employs TRBV7-2 and TRBJ1-4; D is ambiguous. V was pared by 3 bases and J by 5 bases, with 10 bases between. Germline V gene data show CDR1 as SGHTA and CDR2 as FQGNSA. The CDR3 is 14 amino acids. In DNA form, the CDR3 reads TGTGCCAGCAGCTTTACTAGCAGGAATGAAAAACTGTTTTTT. This encodes CASSFTSRNEKLFF.

The chain combines TRBV10-3 with TRBJ1-2, with 12 positions matching TRBD1. CDR1 and CDR2 from the germline V gene are ENHRY and SYGVKD. The CDR3 has 16 amino acids. Trimming cost V 2 bases and J 4 bases; bases outside gene matches: 5. The CDR3 region is CAISETGTGGGYGYTF. CDR3 coding DNA: TGTGCCATCAGTGAGACCGGGACAGGGGGCGGCTATGGCTACACCTTC.

This chain links TRBV29-1 with TRBJ2-1; 9 bases align to TRBD1. The ends lost 7 bases at V and 7 bases at J; junction bases unmatched: 5. This CDR3 is 12 amino acids long. Germline CDR1 is SQVTM and CDR2 is ANQGSEA. The CDR3 nucleotides read TGCAGCGGGACCGGGACAGGGAATGAGCAGTTCTTC. This encodes CSGTGTGNEQFF.

This clonotype came up many times. The chain recombines TRBV12-3 or TRBV12-4 with TRBJ1-4, with D perhaps matching TRBD1 (5 bases). Deletions cut 5 bases from V and 14 bases from J, with 12 bases between. The CDR3 is made up of 11 amino acids. The CDR3 here is CASSGPRQLFF. In nucleotides, the CDR3 is TGTGCCAGCAGTGGACCCCGACAGCTGTTTTTT.

This clonotype was seen repeatedly, ten times or more. The J gene is TRBJ1-1, the V gene TRBV18; D ambiguous. Germline values: CDR1 KGHSH, CDR2 LQKENI. The CDR3 is made up of 13 amino acids. The ends were cut back, 1 base at V and 2 bases at J, with 5 bases in the middle. In DNA, the CDR3 is TGTGCCAGCTCACCACTTCAAAACACTGAAGCTTTCTTT. This codes for CASSPLQNTEAFF.

This clonotype was observed many times. This chain joins TRBV3-1 and TRBJ2-3; 11 nucleotides line up with TRBD2. CDR3 length: 15 amino acids. Germline V gives CDR1 LGHDT, CDR2 YNNKEL (reference sequence). Trimming cost V 6 bases and J 2 bases; bases outside gene matches: 4. CDR3 amino acids: CASRGTSGYTDTQYF. The DNA of the CDR3 is TGTGCCAGCAGGGGGACTAGCGGATACACAGATACGCAGTATTTT.

The DNA for the CDR3 is TGTGCCAGCAGTTACGGGACAGGGGGTTCCTACGAGCAGTACTTC. Encoded protein: CASSYGTGGSYEQYF. The chain employs TRBV6-5 and TRBJ2-7; 11 positions agree with TRBD1. Germline V gene data show CDR1 as MNHEY and CDR2 as SVGAGI. The CDR3 sequence is 15 residues long. The junction had 1 base not matched to a gene; V was cut back by 2 bases and J by 1 base.

V gene TRBV20-1 combines with J gene TRBJ2-7; D possibly uses TRBD1 or TRBD2 (7 bases each). Germline V gene data show CDR1 as DFQATT and CDR2 as SNEGSKA (reference sequence). The CDR3 totals 15 residues. V gave up 0 bases and J gave up 4 bases, with 16 bases separating them. CDR3 protein: CSAREAGQWGYEQYF. The CDR3 DNA reads TGCAGTGCTAGAGAAGCGGGACAGTGGGGGTACGAGCAGTACTTC.

This chain joins TRBV4-3 and TRBJ1-2, with 8 bases lining up with TRBD1. Germline V gives CDR1 LGHNA, CDR2 YSLEER. V was clipped by 2 bases and J by 8 bases; unmatched bases: 10. The CDR3 consists of 15 residues. For the CDR3, the DNA is TGCGCCAGCAGCCAAATAATCCAGGGGGCGTACGGCTACACCTTC. Protein product: CASSQIIQGAYGYTF.

Ten or more counts support this clonotype. The DNA of the CDR3 is TGTGCCAGCAGCAGAAAGACAGGGGCTCCGGGCTACACCTTC. This translates into CASSRKTGAPGYTF. The chain combines TRBV7-9 with TRBJ1-2; the match to TRBD1 covers 8 bases. Germline V gene data show CDR1 as SEHNR and CDR2 as FQNEAQ (reference sequence). V gave up 5 bases and J gave up 8 bases; unmatched junction bases: 10. CDR3 length: 14 amino acids.

The genes are TRBV29-1 and TRBJ2-3; TRBD2 agrees at 8 bases. The V segment lost 4 bases and the J segment 3 bases; nucleotides outside the gene matches: 12. Germline V gene data show CDR1 as SQVTM and CDR2 as ANQGSEA. CDR3 length equals 16 residues. CDR3 amino acids: CSVAKLAGVGTDTQYF. CDR3 coding DNA: TGCAGCGTTGCGAAGCTAGCGGGTGTGGGTACAGATACGCAGTATTTT.

In its sample, this clonotype was seen a few times. This rearrangement joins TRBV4-1 to TRBJ2-1; D ambiguous. V was cut by 1 base and J by 0 bases, with 10 bases left in between. The CDR3 has 16 amino acids. CDR1 and CDR2 (germline): MGHRA, YSYEKL. The CDR3 region has the DNA TGCGCCAGCAGCCAAGCGGAAATGAGCTCCTACAATGAGCAGTTCTTC. Amino acid sequence: CASSQAEMSSYNEQFF.

V and J are TRBV2 and TRBJ1-6, with D hard to call. V gave up 5 bases and J gave up 0 bases, with 20 bases separating them. CDR3 size: 19 residues. In germline, CDR1 is SNHLY, CDR2 FYNNEI. The CDR3 is CASSNSIYSLSSYNSPLHF. The DNA of the CDR3 is TGTGCCAGCAGTAACAGCATCTACAGCTTGAGCTCCTATAATTCACCCCTCCACTTT.

This clonotype showed up just a few times. This chain connects TRBV5-1 to TRBJ2-7; possibly TRBD2 for D (6 bases). This CDR3 spans 14 amino acids. V was shortened by 2 bases and J by 7 bases, with 16 bases between the two germline ends. The germline CDR1 and CDR2 sequences are SGHRS and YFSETQ. CDR3 sequence: CASSFSVAGREQYF. CDR3 nucleotides: TGCGCCAGCAGCTTCTCGGTCGCAGGGAGGGAGCAGTACTTC.

This clonotype was detected ten times or more. The chain couples TRBV7-9 to TRBJ1-1; D not certain. Germline V CDR1 and CDR2: SEHNR, FQNEAQ (reference sequence). The CDR3 runs to 14 residues. The ends were cut back, 1 base at V and 1 base at J, with 7 bases in the middle. CDR3 bases: TGTGCCAGCAGCTTAGGTGCCTCGAACACTGAAGCTTTCTTT. It codes for CASSLGASNTEAFF.

This clonotype was counted at least ten times. This chain uses TRBV7-9 with TRBJ1-6, with D possibly being TRBD1 (6 bases). The germline V gene has CDR1 SEHNR and CDR2 FQNEAQ (reference sequence). V dropped 4 bases and J dropped 7 bases, with 23 bases sitting between them. The CDR3 runs to 18 residues. This CDR3 is CASSSVGGVNPSNSPLHF. For the CDR3, the DNA is TGTGCCAGCAGCTCAGTAGGGGGAGTCAACCCATCGAATTCACCCCTCCACTTT.

This chain links TRBV6-2 or TRBV6-3 with TRBJ2-7; 7 bases line up with TRBD2. The germline CDR1 and CDR2 sequences are MNHEY and SVGEGT. This CDR3 spans 12 amino acids. Trimming took 8 bases from V and 0 from J; bases not matched to a gene: 1. The CDR3 reads CASGDYSYEQYF. The CDR3 DNA sequence: TGTGCCAGCGGGGACTACTCCTACGAGCAGTACTTC.

The chain is built from TRBV5-3 and TRBJ1-2; unclear D gene. TRBV5-3 is given ORF status, its function remaining uncertain. The CDR3 totals 15 residues. Trimming removed 4 bases at V and 3 bases at J, with 16 bases between. The CDR3 is CARSRSWKDYYGYTF. Written as DNA, the CDR3 is TGTGCCAGAAGCCGATCCTGGAAGGATTACTATGGCTACACCTTC.

This CDR3 reads CATKDLAGAPPDTQYF. The CDR3 region has the DNA TGTGCCACCAAGGACTTAGCGGGGGCCCCTCCAGATACGCAGTATTTT. This rearrangement joins TRBV10-3 to TRBJ2-3; TRBD2 agrees at 9 bases. This CDR3 has 16 residues. The junction had 15 bases not matched to a gene; V was cut back by 10 bases and J by 4 bases. The germline V gene encodes CDR1 ENHRY and CDR2 SYGVKD.

The CDR3 region is CASSQEEGEAYNSPLHF. CDR3 nucleotides: TGCGCCAGCAGCCAAGAGGAGGGGGAGGCCTATAATTCACCCCTCCACTTT. V and J are TRBV4-3 and TRBJ1-6; D possibly corresponds to TRBD1 (6 bases). The CDR3 runs 17 residues. V lost 0 bases and J lost 2, with 11 bases in between. In germline, CDR1 is LGHNA, CDR2 YSLEER.

This clonotype has a count of ten or more. The chain joins TRBV12-3 or TRBV12-4 to TRBJ1-6, with D perhaps TRBD1 (6 bases). Trimming stripped 2 bases from V and 4 bases from J, with 12 bases between. CDR3 length: 16 amino acids. CDR3 in amino acids: CASSLFGGGYNSPLHF. Written as DNA, the CDR3 is TGTGCCAGCAGTTTATTCGGGGGCGGATATAATTCACCCCTCCACTTT.

The V and J genes are TRBV28 and TRBJ2-3; D unresolved. Germline CDR1 reads MDHEN; CDR2 reads SYDVKM. Trimming removed 3 bases from V and 2 bases from J, with 21 bases in between. The CDR3 runs 18 residues. This CDR3 is CASSFSPVSRKITDTQYF. DNA of the CDR3: TGTGCCAGCAGTTTCAGTCCTGTATCTCGGAAGATCACAGATACGCAGTATTTT.

This clonotype was found a few times. V is TRBV24-1 and J is TRBJ2-5; 7 bases agree with TRBD1. V dropped 0 bases and J dropped 5; count of bases not matched to a gene: 2. CDR1 and CDR2 from the germline V gene are KGHDR and SFDVKD. The CDR3 spans 14 residues. The CDR3 protein is CATSDLYRGETQYF. The CDR3 DNA reads as TGTGCCACCAGTGATTTGTACAGGGGTGAGACCCAGTACTTC.

This clonotype was seen only a few times. V is TRBV5-1 and J is TRBJ1-2, with 10 bases fitting TRBD1. This CDR3 has 14 residues. Trimming cost V 3 bases and J 9 bases; bases outside gene matches: 8. CDR1 is SGHRS, CDR2 YFSETQ, per germline. Written as DNA, the CDR3 is TGCGCCAGCAGCTCCGGGACAGGGGATCCAAGCTACACCTTC. Translation: CASSSGTGDPSYTF. The full variable domain, in which reference TRBV5-1 and TRBJ1-2 provide the parts outside the CDR3, is KAGVTQTPRYLIKTRGQQVTLSCSPISGHRSVSWYQQTPGQGLQFLFEYFSETQRNKGNFPGRFSGRQFSNSRSEMNVSTLELGDSALYLCASSSGTGDPSYTFGSGTRLTVV.

This clonotype turned up a few times. This chain links TRBV29-1 with TRBJ1-5; TRBD1 matches at 7 bases. The CDR3 is 15 amino acids. Germline assignment: CDR1 SQVTM and CDR2 ANQGSEA. The ends lost 4 bases at V and 0 bases at J; junction bases unmatched: 6. This chain's CDR3 is CSVGGTANSNQPQHF. CDR3 nucleotides: TGCAGCGTTGGGGGGACAGCGAATAGCAATCAGCCCCAGCATTTT.

In its sample, this clonotype was seen a few times. J is TRBJ2-3 and V is TRBV27; 12 bases agree with TRBD2. The CDR3 has 18 amino acids. Germline CDR1 and CDR2: MNHEY and SMNVEV (reference sequence). The J segment lost 6 bases and the V segment lost 2 bases, leaving 12 bases of the junction unmatched. The CDR3 loop is CASSLVASGGAGKDTQYF. The CDR3 nucleotides are TGTGCCAGCAGTTTAGTCGCTAGCGGGGGGGCGGGCAAGGATACGCAGTATTTT.